Below are 14 T cell receptor beta chains sequenced from a single sample in a study of shared clonotypes between healthy human individuals. Method: immunoSEQ multiplex PCR; TCRdb's copy keeps in-frame clones and lacks some. The profile shows over a million clones, approximately 76% of them singletons. Sequencing was done on a sample of memory CD4+ T cells sorted from blood. As for subset: CD45RA-negative fraction. The receptors stem from a man between 18 and 29 years old in good health.

This chain uses TRBV30 with TRBJ2-2; D not certain. Trimming removed 1 base from V and 4 bases from J, with 10 bases in between. Per the germline V gene, CDR1 is GTSNPN and CDR2 is SVGIG (reference sequence). CDR3 length: 14 residues. CDR3 in DNA: TGTGCCTGGAGTGGGGCCTGGAGCACCGGGGAGCTGTTTTTT. Protein: CAWSGAWSTGELFF.

This chain connects TRBV5-1 to TRBJ1-5, with 10 bases aligning to TRBD1. This CDR3 comprises 15 residues. Germline V gives CDR1 SGHRS, CDR2 YFSETQ. The junction had 2 bases not matched to a gene; V was cut back by 0 bases and J by 5 bases. In DNA, the CDR3 is TGCGCCAGCAGCTTGGAAGGGACAGGGGATCAGCCCCAGCATTTT. Protein product: CASSLEGTGDQPQHF.

The chain links TRBV7-2 to TRBJ2-7; 8 bases align to TRBD1. This CDR3 region has 13 residues. With 8 bases clipped from V and 1 base from J, the junction kept 4 bases outside the gene matches. The V gene's germline CDR1 is SGHTA and CDR2 FQGNSA. DNA for the CDR3: TGTGCCAGCGAAACAGGGGGTTCCTACGAGCAGTACTTC. Its translation: CASETGGSYEQYF.

The chain uses TRBV18 and TRBJ2-7; no clear D. This CDR3 has 15 amino acids. Trimming left V 0 bases short and J 3 bases short, with 12 bases between. The V gene's germline CDR1 is KGHSH and CDR2 LQKENI. For the CDR3, the DNA is TGTGCCAGCTCACCACCGGGGTCCCCCTACTACGAGCAGTACTTC. Encoded protein: CASSPPGSPYYEQYF.

The chain links TRBV5-1 to TRBJ1-2; possibly TRBD1 for D (5 bases). Per the germline V gene, CDR1 is SGHRS and CDR2 is YFSETQ. V was pared by 4 bases and J by 4 bases, with 14 bases between. The CDR3 extends over 14 amino acids. In DNA, the CDR3 is TGCGCCAGCAGCACCGAGACAGCTTCCTATGGCTACACCTTC. It specifies CASSTETASYGYTF.

This rearrangement joins TRBV5-4 to TRBJ2-7; 10 nucleotides line up with TRBD2. V shed 4 bases, J shed 2 bases, and the junction held 9 bases outside the gene matches. Germline V CDR1 and CDR2: SGHNT, YYREEE (reference sequence). There are 16 residues in the CDR3. The CDR3 DNA reads TGTGCCAGCAGCCTTCCTAGGACTAGCGGCACCTACGAGCAGTACTTC. This encodes CASSLPRTSGTYEQYF.

The rearrangement uses TRBV7-2 and TRBJ2-1; 7 nucleotides align to TRBD2. The V gene's germline CDR1 is SGHTA and CDR2 FQGNSA. The CDR3 contains 15 residues. The V gene end was trimmed by 8 bases and the J gene end by 5 bases; junction bases not matched to a gene: 12. The DNA of the CDR3 is TGTGCCAGCGGCCAGAGCGGGAATCGTCACAATGAGCAGTTCTTC. Residues: CASGQSGNRHNEQFF.

This sequence joins TRBV10-1 and TRBJ2-3; tentatively, D is TRBD2 (6 bases). Germline assignment: CDR1 WNHNN and CDR2 SYGVQD (reference sequence). The CDR3 has 15 amino acids. Trimming took 6 bases from V and 1 from J, leaving 14 bases between them. The CDR3: CASRTGDCRTDTQYF. In DNA, the CDR3 is TGCGCCAGCAGGACCGGGGACTGCCGCACAGATACGCAGTATTTT.

V is TRBV6-6 and J is TRBJ1-6, with D possibly being TRBD1 (6 bases). Per the germline V gene, CDR1 is MNHNY and CDR2 is SVGAGI (reference sequence). The V end was cut by 10 bases, the J end by 7 bases, with 17 bases between. The CDR3 totals 14 residues. The CDR3 DNA follows: TGTGCCACTTACCCACAGGGTAGGAATTCACCCCTCCACTTT. Protein: CATYPQGRNSPLHF.

The chain is built from TRBV5-5 and TRBJ1-6; no definite D call. Between the trimmed V and J ends, which lost 1 base and 4 bases, there was a span of 9 bases. Germline V lookup: CDR1 SGHKS, CDR2 YYEKEE (reference sequence). The CDR3 runs 15 residues. CDR3 loop: CASSLFQQYNSPLHF. The CDR3, as DNA: TGTGCCAGCAGCTTGTTCCAACAGTATAATTCACCCCTCCACTTT. Full variable domain (missing parts from reference TRBV5-5 and TRBJ1-6): DAGVTQSPTHLIKTRGQQVTLRCSPISGHKSVSWYQQVLGQGPQFIFQYYEKEERGRGNFPDRFSARQFPNYSSELNVNALLLGDSALYLCASSLFQQYNSPLHFGNGTRLTVT.

This chain connects TRBV5-6 to TRBJ2-1; TRBD2 matches 11 bases. This CDR3 is 19 amino acids long. Unmatched junction bases numbered 10, after V lost 2 bases and J lost 0 bases. Germline CDR1 and CDR2: SGHDT and YYEEEE. The CDR3 loop reads CASSLITTSGRSSYNEQFF. The DNA of the CDR3 is TGTGCCAGCAGCTTAATCACCACTAGCGGGAGATCCTCCTACAATGAGCAGTTCTTC. The full variable domain, with the rest looked up from reference TRBV5-6 and TRBJ2-1, is DAGVTQSPTHLIKTRGQQVTLRCSPKSGHDTVSWYQQALGQGPQFIFQYYEEEERQRGNFPDRFSGHQFPNYSSELNVNALLLGDSALYLCASSLITTSGRSSYNEQFFGPGTRLTVL.

The chain carries TRBV10-3 and TRBJ2-1, with TRBD2 as a possible D gene (7 bases). The CDR3 is made up of 20 amino acids. V lost 0 bases to trimming and J lost 4 bases, with 25 bases between them. The germline V gene has CDR1 ENHRY and CDR2 SYGVKD. CDR3 DNA sequence: TGTGCCATCAGTGAGTCGAAGGGGGGGGTAGCGCGGAGTAATTACAATGAGCAGTTCTTC. Protein product: CAISESKGGVARSNYNEQFF.

A word on this clone: Other DNA sequences from this sample encode an identical CDR3 as well. V is TRBV5-1 and J is TRBJ2-2; D is unresolved. Germline-derived CDR1 and CDR2 are SGHRS and YFSETQ. The CDR3 is made up of 15 amino acids. Trimming shortened V by 0 bases and J by 0 bases, and 6 bases separated the two germline ends. The CDR3 DNA reads TGCGCCAGCAGCTTGGGCGGTACGAACACCGGGGAGCTGTTTTTT. It specifies CASSLGGTNTGELFF.

This chain joins TRBV28 and TRBJ2-3, with unresolved D. CDR3 length: 17 amino acids. The V end was cut by 3 bases, the J end by 2 bases, with 18 bases between. Germline CDR1 is MDHEN and CDR2 is SYDVKM. The chain's CDR3 is CASSLGYFQAPTDTQYF. The CDR3 coding sequence is TGTGCCAGCAGTTTGGGGTACTTTCAAGCCCCCACAGATACGCAGTATTTT.